This paragraph covers one T cell receptor (beta chain) sequence. Its antigen is unidentified. One end of the junction does not line up with germline, which may come from a read error. The data were taken from a study of CD4+ T cells in melanoma. Findings and caveats of the study: A reported correlation linked neoantigen-specific CD4+ T cells to CD8+, macrophage and B cell function. Neoantigen-specific CD4+ T cells in melanoma reportedly had diverse differentiation states.

Some clones are missing from TCRdb's copy, which holds only in-frame ones; the method was immunoSEQ multiplex PCR. The repertoire has some 10,000 clones, about two thirds of them found once; the top ten carry 16%. This clonotype was sampled from a human donor with melanoma. The sample taken for sequencing was cells from a culture (not recorded whether cultured in vitro).

CDR3 nucleotide sequence: TGTGCCAGCAGCCCCGAGGGGAATTCACCCCTCAACTTT. It encodes CASSPEGNSPLNF. This chain joins TRBV7-2 and TRBJ1-6, with D possibly being TRBD1 (5 bases). Germline CDR1 is SGHTA and CDR2 is FQGNSA. This CDR3 spans 13 amino acids.